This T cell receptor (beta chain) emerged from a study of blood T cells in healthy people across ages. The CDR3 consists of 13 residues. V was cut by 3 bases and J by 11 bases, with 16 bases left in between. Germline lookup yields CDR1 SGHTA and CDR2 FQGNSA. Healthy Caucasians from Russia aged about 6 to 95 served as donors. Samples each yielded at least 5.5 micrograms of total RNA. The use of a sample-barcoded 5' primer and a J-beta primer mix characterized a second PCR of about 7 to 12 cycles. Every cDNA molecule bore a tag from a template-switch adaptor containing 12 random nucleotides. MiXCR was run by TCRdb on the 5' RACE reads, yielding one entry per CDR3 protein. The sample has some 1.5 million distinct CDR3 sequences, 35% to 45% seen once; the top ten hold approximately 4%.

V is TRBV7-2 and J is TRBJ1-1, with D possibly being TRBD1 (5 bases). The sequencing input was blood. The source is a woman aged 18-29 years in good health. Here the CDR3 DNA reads TGTACCAGCAGCTTCGTTGAGGGGACCTGGGCTTTCTTT. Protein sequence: CTSSFVEGTWAFF.